This TCR beta chain stems from a study of sequential checkpoint blockade in melanoma. Using immunoSEQ multiplex PCR, the repertoire was profiled, and TCRdb retains in-frame clones only, with some absent. The repertoire consists of about 6,700 clones, with 20% to 25% occurring once and the leading ten covering about 9.9%. Germline CDR1 and CDR2: KGHSH and LQKENI. V gave up 3 bases and J gave up 7 bases, with 24 bases separating them. This CDR3 contains 17 residues. Specified treatment: randomized to nivolumab then ipilimumab (arm A) or the reverse (arm B). No patient had prior DNA-damaging chemotherapy.

The specimen was tumor tissue (inferred from file names), collected from a patient given nivolumab and ipilimumab in sequence. The chain has TRBV18 and TRBJ2-5; TRBD1 might be the D (7 bases). The clonotype originates from a human donor with melanoma. The CDR3 here is CASSPWRGGGVFWTQYF. The CDR3 nucleotides read TGTGCCAGCTCACCCTGGCGAGGAGGGGGCGTCTTTTGGACCCAGTACTTC.